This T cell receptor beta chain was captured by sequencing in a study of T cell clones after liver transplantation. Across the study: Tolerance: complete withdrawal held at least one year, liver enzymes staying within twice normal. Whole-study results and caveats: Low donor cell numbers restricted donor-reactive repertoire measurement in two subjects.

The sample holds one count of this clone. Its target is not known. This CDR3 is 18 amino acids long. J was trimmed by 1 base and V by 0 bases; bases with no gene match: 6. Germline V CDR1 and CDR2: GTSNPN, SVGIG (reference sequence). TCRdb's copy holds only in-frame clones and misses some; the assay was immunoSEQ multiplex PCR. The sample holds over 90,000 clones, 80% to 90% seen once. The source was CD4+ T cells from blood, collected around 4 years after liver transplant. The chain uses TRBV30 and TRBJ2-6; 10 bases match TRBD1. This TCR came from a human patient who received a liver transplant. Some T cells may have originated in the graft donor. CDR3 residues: CAWSVGTGARSGANVLTF. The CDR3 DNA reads TGTGCCTGGAGTGTAGGGACAGGGGCTCGATCTGGGGCCAACGTCCTGACTTTC. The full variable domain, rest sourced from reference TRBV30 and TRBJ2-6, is SQTIHQWPATLVQPVGSPLSLECTVEGTSNPNLYWYRQAAGRGLQLLFYSVGIGQISSEVPQNLSASRPQDRQFILSSKKLLLSDSGFYLCAWSVGTGARSGANVLTFGAGSRLTVL.